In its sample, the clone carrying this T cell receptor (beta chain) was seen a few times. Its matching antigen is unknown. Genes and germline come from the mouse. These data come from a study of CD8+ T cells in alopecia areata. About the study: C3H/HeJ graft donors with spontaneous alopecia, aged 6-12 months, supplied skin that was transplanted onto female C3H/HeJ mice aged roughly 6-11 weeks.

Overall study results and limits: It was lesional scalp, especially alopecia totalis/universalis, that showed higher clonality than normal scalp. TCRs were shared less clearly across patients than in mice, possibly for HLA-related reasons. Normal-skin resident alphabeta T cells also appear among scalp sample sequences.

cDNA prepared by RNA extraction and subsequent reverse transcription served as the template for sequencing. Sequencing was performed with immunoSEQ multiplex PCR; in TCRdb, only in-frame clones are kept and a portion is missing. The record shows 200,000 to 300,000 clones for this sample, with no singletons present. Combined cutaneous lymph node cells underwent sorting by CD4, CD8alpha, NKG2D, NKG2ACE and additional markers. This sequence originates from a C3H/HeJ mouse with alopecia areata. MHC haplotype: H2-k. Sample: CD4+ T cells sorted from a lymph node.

The CDR3 protein is CASSPPGQANSDYTF. The part of the CDR3 DNA that was read is TGTGCCAGCAGTCCTCCGGGACAAGCAAACTCC. The chain links TRBV13-3 to TRBJ1-2; D is possibly TRBD1 (6 bases). Coverage ceases 4 residues before the CDR3 finishes, and the germline J gene fills in the end. This CDR3 has 15 residues. Germline CDR1 NNHDY, CDR2 SYVADS. V was cut by 4 bases and J by 0 bases, with 13 bases left in between.